This is a list of T cell receptor beta chains from one sample in a study of vaccination and CD4 T cells after COVID-19. From the PCR reads, TCRdb called clonotypes with MiXCR, one entry per CDR3 protein. The table has about 14,000 distinct CDR3 sequences, around 55% seen once. These receptors have no identified antigens. The sequencing input was CD4+ T cells from blood, cultured in vitro. The receptors derive from a human donor who had recovered from COVID-19. Both conserved end residues are part of each CDR3. A D gene is named only where the DNA matches it firmly. Rows may omit the clone size; those that give it use once, few, many or a size class.

>TRBV11-2|NA|TRBJ1-2|NA
TGTGCCAGCAGCTTAGATTCAGCAGGAAACTATGGCTACACCTTC
CASSLDSAGNYGYTF
>TRBV10-3|NA|TRBJ2-3|few
TGTGCCATCAGGACCAGGGGTTCGGCAGATACGCAGTATTTT
CAIRTRGSADTQYF
>TRBV20-1|TRBD1|TRBJ2-3|NA
TGCAGTGCTAGCTTTAGGGGGCGCCCCTTTAGCACAGATACGCAGTATTTT
CSASFRGRPFSTDTQYF
>TRBV7-2|NA|TRBJ2-6|NA
TGTGCCAGCAGCTTAGGACGCGGGACAAGTTCTGGGGCCAACGTCCTGACTTTC
CASSLGRGTSSGANVLTF
>TRBV19|TRBD1|TRBJ1-2|NA
TGTGCCAGTAGTGGGTCCGGGACAGAATTATCCTCCGGGGGCTACACCTTC
CASSGSGTELSSGGYTF
>TRBV12-3/TRBV12-4|NA|TRBJ1-5|NA
TGTGCCAGCAGTGACAGTATCAATCAGCCCCAGCATTTT
CASSDSINQPQHF
>TRBV7-2|TRBD1|TRBJ1-2|few
TGTGCCAGCAGCCCTACCGGGACAGGCAACTATGGCTACACCTTC
CASSPTGTGNYGYTF
>TRBV25-1|NA|TRBJ1-6|few
TGTGCCAGCAGTGATTCCCCGACCCGTGGGTCACCCCTCCACTTT
CASSDSPTRGSPLHF
>TRBV7-3|TRBD1|TRBJ2-7|once
TGTGCCAGCAGCCAGGCCCCGGGACAGGGCGGCAGCGGCACCTACGAGCAGTACTTC
CASSQAPGQGGSGTYEQYF
>TRBV19|TRBD2|TRBJ2-7|NA
TGTGCCAGTAGTATTTCGGGACTAGCGGGAGAGACGAGGTACGAGCAGTACTTC
CASSISGLAGETRYEQYF
>TRBV19|NA|TRBJ1-1|NA
TGTGCCAGTAGTATAACGCAGGGCACTGAAGCTTTCTTT
CASSITQGTEAFF
>TRBV24-1|NA|TRBJ2-5|medium-sized
TGTGCCACCAGTGACCCCGCCCGACAGGACGAGGGGACCCAGTACTTC
CATSDPARQDEGTQYF
>TRBV6-1|TRBD2|TRBJ2-7|NA
TGTGCCAGCAGCGTCGGGACTAGCGGGAGAAGGCAGTACTTC
CASSVGTSGRRQYF
>TRBV4-1|NA|TRBJ2-1|few
TGCGCCAGCAGCCATACCCCGAACAATGAGCAGTTCTTC
CASSHTPNNEQFF
>TRBV20-1|NA|TRBJ2-3|NA
TGCAGTGCTAGAGATCTGGGACGCCGCACAGATACGCAGTATTTT
CSARDLGRRTDTQYF
>TRBV27|TRBD2|TRBJ2-5|NA
TGTGCCAGCAGCTCGACTAGCCTAGGAGAGACCCAGTACTTC
CASSSTSLGETQYF
>TRBV20-1|NA|TRBJ2-2|NA
TGCAGTACCTTGTCGGGACACAACACCGGGGAGCTGTTTTTT
CSTLSGHNTGELFF
>TRBV2|NA|TRBJ1-2|few
TGTGCCAGCAGAGGTACCGCTAACTATGGCTACACCTTC
CASRGTANYGYTF
>TRBV7-3|TRBD2|TRBJ2-3|few
TGTGCCAGCAGCTCTCCCGGGACTAGCGGGAGGACGGATACGCAGTATTTT
CASSSPGTSGRTDTQYF
>TRBV20-1|TRBD1|TRBJ2-5|NA
TGCAGTGCTCAGGACAGGAAAGAGACCCAGTACTTC
CSAQDRKETQYF
>TRBV20-1|TRBD1|TRBJ1-1|NA
TGCAGTGCATCCGGACAGGGAGCGGGGAACACTGAAGCTTTCTTT
CSASGQGAGNTEAFF
>TRBV7-2|TRBD2|TRBJ2-7|NA
TGTGCCAGCAGCACCAAGCGGGGGAGGCCGGACGAGCAGTACTTC
CASSTKRGRPDEQYF
>TRBV9|TRBD2|TRBJ2-1|NA
TGTGCCAGCAGCCCGGGACTAGCGGGCTCCAATGAGCAGTTCTTC
CASSPGLAGSNEQFF
>TRBV5-4|NA|TRBJ2-3|once
TGTGCCAGCAGCTTGGCCAACAGGCCGTCCACAGATACGCAGTATTTT
CASSLANRPSTDTQYF
>TRBV2|NA|TRBJ1-5|NA
TGTGCCAGCAGTGATAGGAGATATAGCAATCAGCCCCAGCATTTT
CASSDRRYSNQPQHF
>TRBV12-3/TRBV12-4|NA|TRBJ2-1|once
TGTGCCAGCAGTTTACCTCATACCAATGAGCAGTTCTTC
CASSLPHTNEQFF
>TRBV24-1|NA|TRBJ2-5|NA
TGTGCCACCGCGGCTGGCGGGAACCAAGAGACCCAGTACTTC
CATAAGGNQETQYF
>TRBV6-1|NA|TRBJ2-4|NA
TGTGCCAGCAGTGAGAGGGGGTCCAAAAACATTCAGTACTTC
CASSERGSKNIQYF
>TRBV12-3/TRBV12-4|TRBD2|TRBJ2-1|NA
TGTGCCAGCAGTACCGGGACTAGCGGTTACAATGAGCAGTTCTTC
CASSTGTSGYNEQFF
>TRBV21-1|NA|TRBJ2-3|NA
TGTGCCAGCAGCAGGATCGACAGGGGCGTTACAGATACGCAGTATTTT
CASSRIDRGVTDTQYF
>TRBV20-1|NA|TRBJ2-3|NA
TGCAGTGCTAGCGCAGGTACAGATACGCAGTATTTT
CSASAGTDTQYF
>TRBV30|NA|TRBJ1-1|NA
TGTGCCTGGAGTAGGGCCCCTATGAACACTGAAGCTTTCTTT
CAWSRAPMNTEAFF
>TRBV5-8|TRBD2|TRBJ2-7|few
TGTGCCAGCAGCCCCCCGTGGCTAGCGGCCTCCTACGAGCAGTACTTC
CASSPPWLAASYEQYF
>TRBV7-2|NA|TRBJ1-5|NA
TGTGCCAGCAGCTCCCGCGGGCAGCCCCAGCATTTT
CASSSRGQPQHF
>TRBV15|TRBD1|TRBJ1-1|NA
TGTGCCACCAGCAGAGATCGGGACAGCCCTCTTGAAGCTTTCTTT
CATSRDRDSPLEAFF
>TRBV25-1|TRBD1|TRBJ2-5|few
TGTGCCAGCAGTGCTCAAACAGGGGGCTACTCTTTCCTGTACCAAGAGACCCAGTACTTC
CASSAQTGGYSFLYQETQYF
>TRBV6-1|NA|TRBJ1-2|NA
TGTGCCAGCAGACGAGGCAGAAGTTACACCTTC
CASRRGRSYTF
>TRBV28|NA|TRBJ2-1|NA
TGTGCCAGCAGGCAACGGGAGTATGGCCACAATGAGCAGTTCTTC
CASRQREYGHNEQFF
>TRBV6-5|NA|TRBJ2-2|few
TGTGCCAGCAGTTACCAAGGTGGGGAGCTGTTTTTT
CASSYQGGELFF
>TRBV7-9|NA|TRBJ1-2|NA
TGTGCCAGCAGCTTAGTACAGGCAGGGGTACATGGCTACACCTTC
CASSLVQAGVHGYTF
>TRBV10-3|TRBD2|TRBJ2-1|NA
TGTGCCATCGGGACTAGCGGGACCAATGAGCAGTTCTTC
CAIGTSGTNEQFF
>TRBV6-1|NA|TRBJ1-4|NA
TGTGCCAGCAGTCAGGGAGTTTGGGGTGAAAAACTGTTTTTT
CASSQGVWGEKLFF
>TRBV20-1|NA|TRBJ2-3|few
TGCAGTGAGACGGGGACTCAGTTCACAGATACGCAGTATTTT
CSETGTQFTDTQYF
>TRBV7-2|NA|TRBJ2-2|NA
TGTGCCAGCAGCTACGGGAGCGGGGAGCTGTTTTTT
CASSYGSGELFF
>TRBV7-2|NA|TRBJ1-5|NA
TGTGCCAGCAGCTCGCGTAAGGGGGATAAGCCCCAGCATTTT
CASSSRKGDKPQHF
>TRBV29-1|TRBD1|TRBJ2-7|NA
TGCAGCACAAAGAAGGGGGCTGACGACGCCTACGAGCAGTACTTC
CSTKKGADDAYEQYF
>TRBV6-1|NA|TRBJ1-6|NA
TGTGCCAGCAGTGAACACCAAAATTCACCCCTCCACTTT
CASSEHQNSPLHF
>TRBV7-9|TRBD1|TRBJ2-3|NA
TGTGCCAGCAGCTTCCGGACAGGGGTCACTCGCACAGATACGCAGTATTTT
CASSFRTGVTRTDTQYF
>TRBV20-1|TRBD1|TRBJ1-5|few
TGCAGTGCTAGGCATGGGACAGGGTATCAGCCCCAGCATTTT
CSARHGTGYQPQHF
>TRBV20-1|NA|TRBJ2-5|few
TGCAGTGCTTTACTAGGACAGGGAGGGGAGACCCAGTACTTC
CSALLGQGGETQYF
>TRBV20-1|TRBD2|TRBJ2-3|NA
TGCAGTGCTCCCCCCCCCAGCGGGAGCCCAGATACGCAGTATTTT
CSAPPPSGSPDTQYF
>TRBV28|TRBD2|TRBJ2-7|NA
TGTGCCAGCAGTCTCACTGGACTAGCGGCTCTCTACGAGCAGTACTTC
CASSLTGLAALYEQYF
>TRBV12-3/TRBV12-4|NA|TRBJ1-2|NA
TGTGCCAGCGGTACAGGGCCTGGCTACACCTTC
CASGTGPGYTF
>TRBV28|TRBD2|TRBJ2-1|NA
TGTGCCAGCAGTTCTAGCGGGAAGAACAATGAGCAGTTCTTC
CASSSSGKNNEQFF